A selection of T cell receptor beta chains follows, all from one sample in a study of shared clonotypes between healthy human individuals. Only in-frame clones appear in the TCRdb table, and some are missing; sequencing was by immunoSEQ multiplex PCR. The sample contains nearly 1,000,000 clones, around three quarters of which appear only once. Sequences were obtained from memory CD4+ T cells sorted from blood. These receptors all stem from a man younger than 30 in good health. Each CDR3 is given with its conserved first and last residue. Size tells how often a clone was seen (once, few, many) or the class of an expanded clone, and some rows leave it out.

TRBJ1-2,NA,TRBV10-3,CAISEFATGYTF
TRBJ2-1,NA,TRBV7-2,CASSSTRRSSGAGNEQFF
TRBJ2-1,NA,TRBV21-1,CASSTQTGRNEQFF
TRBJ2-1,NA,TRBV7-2,CASSLATSGSYNEQFF
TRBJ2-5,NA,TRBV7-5,CARSFGLAGNQETQYF
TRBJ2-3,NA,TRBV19,CASSESGVSTDTQYF
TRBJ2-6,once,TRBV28,CASRGTKAGGVGANVLTF
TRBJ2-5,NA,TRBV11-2,CASSLVGLKETQYF
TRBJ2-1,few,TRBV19,CASSISLGQFNEQFF
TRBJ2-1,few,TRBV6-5,CASSYGRGGQRQFF
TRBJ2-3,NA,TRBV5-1,CASSLQGGGATGDTQYF
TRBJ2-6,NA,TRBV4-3,CASSQEWVGANVLTF
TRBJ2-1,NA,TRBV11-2,CASSSASPSSLNEQFF
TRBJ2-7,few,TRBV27,CASSRDRAGYEQYF
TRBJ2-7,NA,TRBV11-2,CASSLESGTPYEQYF
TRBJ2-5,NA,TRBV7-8,CASSLQGGPWTQYF
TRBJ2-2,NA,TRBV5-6,CASSPRQTGELFF
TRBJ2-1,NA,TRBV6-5,CASTLAGGSGEQFF
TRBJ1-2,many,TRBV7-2,CASSLEGYGYTF
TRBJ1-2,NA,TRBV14,CASSPSWDLYGYTF
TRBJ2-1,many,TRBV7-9,CASSSPGAGYEQFF
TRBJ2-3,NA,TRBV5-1,CASSFTSGGGDTQYF
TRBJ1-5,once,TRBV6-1,CASSEGVGQPQHF
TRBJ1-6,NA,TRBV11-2,CASSLEGRLNSPLHF
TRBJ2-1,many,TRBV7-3,CASSPSPGASGTEQFF
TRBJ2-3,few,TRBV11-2,CASSTSGGGTDTQYF